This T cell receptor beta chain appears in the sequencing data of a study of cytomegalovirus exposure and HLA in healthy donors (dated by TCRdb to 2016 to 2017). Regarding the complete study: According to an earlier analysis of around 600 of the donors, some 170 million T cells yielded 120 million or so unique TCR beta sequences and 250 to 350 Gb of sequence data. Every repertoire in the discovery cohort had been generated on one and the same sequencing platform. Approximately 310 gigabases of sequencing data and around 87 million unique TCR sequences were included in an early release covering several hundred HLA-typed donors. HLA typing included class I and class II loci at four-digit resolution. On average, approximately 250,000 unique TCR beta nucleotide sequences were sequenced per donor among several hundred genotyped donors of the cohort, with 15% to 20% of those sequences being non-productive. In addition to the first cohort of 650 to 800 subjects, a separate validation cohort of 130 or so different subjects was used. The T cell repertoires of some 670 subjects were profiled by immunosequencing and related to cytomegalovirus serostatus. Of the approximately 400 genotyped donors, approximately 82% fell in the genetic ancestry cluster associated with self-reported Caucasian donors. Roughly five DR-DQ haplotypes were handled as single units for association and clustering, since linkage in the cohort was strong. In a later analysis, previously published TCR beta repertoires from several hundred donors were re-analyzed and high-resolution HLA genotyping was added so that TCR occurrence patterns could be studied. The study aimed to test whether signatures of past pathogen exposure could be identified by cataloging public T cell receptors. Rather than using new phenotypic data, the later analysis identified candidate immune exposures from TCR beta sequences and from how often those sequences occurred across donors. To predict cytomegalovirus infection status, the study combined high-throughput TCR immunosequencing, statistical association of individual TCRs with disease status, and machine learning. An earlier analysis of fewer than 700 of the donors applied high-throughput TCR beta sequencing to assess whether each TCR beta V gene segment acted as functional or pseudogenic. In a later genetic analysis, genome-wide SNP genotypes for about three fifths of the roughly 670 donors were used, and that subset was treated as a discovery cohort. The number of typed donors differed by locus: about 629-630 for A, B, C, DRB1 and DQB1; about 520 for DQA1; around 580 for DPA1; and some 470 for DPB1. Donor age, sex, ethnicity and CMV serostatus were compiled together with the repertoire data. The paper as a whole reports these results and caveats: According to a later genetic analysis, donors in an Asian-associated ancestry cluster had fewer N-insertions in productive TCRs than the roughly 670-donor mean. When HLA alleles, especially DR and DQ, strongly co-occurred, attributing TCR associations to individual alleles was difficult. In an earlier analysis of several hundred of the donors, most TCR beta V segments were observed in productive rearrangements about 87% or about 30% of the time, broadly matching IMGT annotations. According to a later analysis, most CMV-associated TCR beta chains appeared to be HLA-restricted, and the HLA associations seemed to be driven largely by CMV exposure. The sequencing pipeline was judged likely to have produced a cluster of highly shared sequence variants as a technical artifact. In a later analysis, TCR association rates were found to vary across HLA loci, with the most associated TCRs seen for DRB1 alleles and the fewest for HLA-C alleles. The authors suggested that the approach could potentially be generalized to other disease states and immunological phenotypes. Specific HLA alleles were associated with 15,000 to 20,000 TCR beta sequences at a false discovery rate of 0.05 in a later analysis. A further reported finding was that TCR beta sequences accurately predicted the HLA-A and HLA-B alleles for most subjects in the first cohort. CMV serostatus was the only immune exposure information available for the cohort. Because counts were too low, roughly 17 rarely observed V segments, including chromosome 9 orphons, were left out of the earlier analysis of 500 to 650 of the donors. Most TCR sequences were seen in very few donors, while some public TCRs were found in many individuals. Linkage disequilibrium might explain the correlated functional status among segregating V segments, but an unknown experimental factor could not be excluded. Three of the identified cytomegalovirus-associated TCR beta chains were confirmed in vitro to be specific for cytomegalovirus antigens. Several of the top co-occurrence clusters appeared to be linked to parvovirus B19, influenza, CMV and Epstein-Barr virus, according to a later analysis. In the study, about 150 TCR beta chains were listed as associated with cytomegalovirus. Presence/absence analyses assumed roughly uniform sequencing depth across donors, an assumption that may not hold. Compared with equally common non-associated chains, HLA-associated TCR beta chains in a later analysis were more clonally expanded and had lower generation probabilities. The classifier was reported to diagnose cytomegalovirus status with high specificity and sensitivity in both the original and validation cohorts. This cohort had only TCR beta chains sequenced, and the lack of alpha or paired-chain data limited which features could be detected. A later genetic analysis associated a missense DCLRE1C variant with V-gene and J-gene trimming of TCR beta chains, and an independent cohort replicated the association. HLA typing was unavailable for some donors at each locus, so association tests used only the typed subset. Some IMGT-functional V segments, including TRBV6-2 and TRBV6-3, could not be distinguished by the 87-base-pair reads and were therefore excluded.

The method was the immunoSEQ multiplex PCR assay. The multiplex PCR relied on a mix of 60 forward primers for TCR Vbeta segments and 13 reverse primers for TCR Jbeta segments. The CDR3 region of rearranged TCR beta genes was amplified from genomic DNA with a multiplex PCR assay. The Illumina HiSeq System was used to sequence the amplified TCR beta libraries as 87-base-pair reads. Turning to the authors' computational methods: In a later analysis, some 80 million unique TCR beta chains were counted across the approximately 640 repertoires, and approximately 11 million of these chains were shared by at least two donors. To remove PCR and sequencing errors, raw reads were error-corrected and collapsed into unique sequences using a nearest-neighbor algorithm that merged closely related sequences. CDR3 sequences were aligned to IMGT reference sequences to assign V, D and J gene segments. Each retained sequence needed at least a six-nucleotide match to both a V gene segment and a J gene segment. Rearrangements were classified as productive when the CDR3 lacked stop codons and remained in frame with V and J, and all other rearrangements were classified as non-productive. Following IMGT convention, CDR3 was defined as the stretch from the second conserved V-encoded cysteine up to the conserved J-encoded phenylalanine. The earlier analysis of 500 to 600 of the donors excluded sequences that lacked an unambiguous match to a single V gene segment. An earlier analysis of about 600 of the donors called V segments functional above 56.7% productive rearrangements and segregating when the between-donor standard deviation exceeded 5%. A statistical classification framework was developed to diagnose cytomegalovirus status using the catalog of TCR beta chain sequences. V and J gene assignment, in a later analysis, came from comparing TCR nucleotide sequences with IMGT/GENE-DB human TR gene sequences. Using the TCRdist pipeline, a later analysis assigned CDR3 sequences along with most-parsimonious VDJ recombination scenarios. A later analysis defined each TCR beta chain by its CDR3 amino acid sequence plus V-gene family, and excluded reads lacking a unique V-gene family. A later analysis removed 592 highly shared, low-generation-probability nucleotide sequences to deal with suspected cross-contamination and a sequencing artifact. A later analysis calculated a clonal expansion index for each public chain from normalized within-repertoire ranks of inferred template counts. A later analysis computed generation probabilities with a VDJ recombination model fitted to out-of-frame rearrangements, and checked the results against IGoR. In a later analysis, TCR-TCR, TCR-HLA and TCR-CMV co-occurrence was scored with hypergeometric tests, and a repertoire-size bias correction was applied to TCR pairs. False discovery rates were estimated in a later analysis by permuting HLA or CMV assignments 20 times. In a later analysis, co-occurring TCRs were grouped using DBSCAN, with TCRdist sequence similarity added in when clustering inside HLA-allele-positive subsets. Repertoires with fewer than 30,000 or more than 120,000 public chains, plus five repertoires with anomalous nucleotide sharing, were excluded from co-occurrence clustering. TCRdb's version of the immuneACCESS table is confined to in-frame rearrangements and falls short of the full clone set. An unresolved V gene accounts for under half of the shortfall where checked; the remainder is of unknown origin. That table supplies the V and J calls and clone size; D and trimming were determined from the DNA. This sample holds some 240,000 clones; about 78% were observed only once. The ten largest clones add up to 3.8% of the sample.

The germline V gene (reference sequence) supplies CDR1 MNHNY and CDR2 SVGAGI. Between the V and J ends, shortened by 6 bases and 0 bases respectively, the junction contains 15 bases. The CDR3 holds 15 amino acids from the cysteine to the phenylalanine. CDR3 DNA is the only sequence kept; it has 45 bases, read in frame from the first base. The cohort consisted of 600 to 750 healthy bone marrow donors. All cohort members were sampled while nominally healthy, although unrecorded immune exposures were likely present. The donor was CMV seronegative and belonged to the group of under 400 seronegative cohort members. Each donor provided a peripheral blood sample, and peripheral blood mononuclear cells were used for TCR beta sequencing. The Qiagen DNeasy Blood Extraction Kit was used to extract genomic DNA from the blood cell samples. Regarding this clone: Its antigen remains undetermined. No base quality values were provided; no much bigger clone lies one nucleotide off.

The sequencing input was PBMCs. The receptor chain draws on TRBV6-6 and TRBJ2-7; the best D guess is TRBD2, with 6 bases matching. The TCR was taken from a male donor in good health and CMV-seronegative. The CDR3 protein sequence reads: CASSELAQSSYEQYF. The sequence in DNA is TGTGCCAGCAGCGAACTAGCTCAGAGCTCCTACGAGCAGTACTTC.